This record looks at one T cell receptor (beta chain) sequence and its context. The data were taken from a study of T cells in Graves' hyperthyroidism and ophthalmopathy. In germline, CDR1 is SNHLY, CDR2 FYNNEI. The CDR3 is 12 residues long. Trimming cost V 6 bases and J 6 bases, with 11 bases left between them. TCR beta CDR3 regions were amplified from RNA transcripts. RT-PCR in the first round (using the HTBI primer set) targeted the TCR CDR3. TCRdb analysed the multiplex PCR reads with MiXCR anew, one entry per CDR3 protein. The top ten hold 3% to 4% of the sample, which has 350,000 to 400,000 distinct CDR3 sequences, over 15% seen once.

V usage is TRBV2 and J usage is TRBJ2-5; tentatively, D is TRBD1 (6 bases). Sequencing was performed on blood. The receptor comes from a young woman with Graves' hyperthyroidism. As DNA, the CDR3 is TGTGCCAGCAGGCAGGGGCAACAGACCCAGTACTTC. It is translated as CASRQGQQTQYF.